One and the same sample provided the 27 T cell receptor beta chains below, sequenced in a study of Ad26.COV2.S vaccination and SARS-CoV-2 variants. Repertoires were generated with immunoSEQ multiplex PCR, while TCRdb's copy carries only in-frame clones and drops some. Among 500,000 or so clones, roughly 87% were seen once, and the ten largest hold roughly 13%. Treatment specified: 15 to 20 received Ad26.COV2.S at low or high dose, single or two shots; 5 received placebo; per-sample allocation not given. Collection of samples fell on day 63 after the first vaccine or placebo injection. Source: peripheral blood, taken in a trial of Ad26.COV2.S vaccine versus placebo. Receptor source: a person aged 18-60 years who received the Ad26.COV2.S COVID-19 vaccine or a placebo.

Details on this clone: This CDR3 is also generated by other DNA sequences in the sample. The chain uses TRBV29-1 and TRBJ2-3; 10 nucleotides align to TRBD2. Unmatched junction bases numbered 1, after V lost 6 bases and J lost 1 base. There are 13 residues in the CDR3. The germline V gene has CDR1 SQVTM and CDR2 ANQGSEA. CDR3 coding DNA: TGCAGCGTCCTAGCGGGGGGCACAGATACGCAGTATTTT. Its protein is CSVLAGGTDTQYF.

This clone was seen just once. This chain uses TRBV21-1 with TRBJ2-1; the table gives TRBD2 as D, unverified against the DNA. TRBV21-1 is designated a pseudogene. The CDR3 is made up of 16 amino acids. As DNA, the CDR3 is TGTGCCAGCAGCAAAGCGGGGGGGAGGGCCCGCAATGAGCAGTTCTTC. Encoded protein: CASSKAGGRARNEQFF.

This clone was recorded a few times. The chain couples TRBV29-1 to TRBJ2-7; TRBD1 aligns across 10 bases. The V gene end was trimmed by 7 bases and the J gene end by 5 bases; junction bases not matched to a gene: 8. Germline lookup yields CDR1 SQVTM and CDR2 ANQGSEA. This CDR3 is built from 13 residues. CDR3 in DNA: TGCAGCGCGTGGACAGGGGGAGTAAACGAGCAGTACTTC. Translated: CSAWTGGVNEQYF.

The chain is built from TRBV9 and TRBJ2-3; the D gene could be TRBD1 or TRBD2 (5 bases each). CDR3 length: 21 amino acids. In germline, CDR1 is SGDLS, CDR2 YYNGEE. V lost 2 bases and J 0 bases, leaving 28 bases between the germline ends. For the CDR3, the DNA is TGTGCCAGCAGCGTTAAGGCGGGTATGGGGCAAGGCTTCACTAGCACAGATACGCAGTATTTT. As protein: CASSVKAGMGQGFTSTDTQYF. Combining the CDR3 with reference TRBV9 and TRBJ2-3 gives the whole variable domain DSGVTQTPKHLITATGQRVTLRCSPRSGDLSVYWYQQSLDQGLQFLIQYYNGEERAKGNILERFSAQQFPDLHSELNLSSLELGDSALYFCASSVKAGMGQGFTSTDTQYFGPGTRLTVL.

The rearrangement joins TRBV6-5 to TRBJ1-2; D not resolved. V was clipped by 6 bases and J by 1 base, with 12 bases between them. The CDR3 has 14 residues. Germline values: CDR1 MNHEY, CDR2 SVGAGI. Here the CDR3 reads CASSPPRGNYGYTF. The CDR3 DNA sequence: TGTGCCAGCAGCCCCCCCCGGGGTAACTATGGCTACACCTTC.

The rearrangement links TRBV5-1 to TRBJ2-1; D may be TRBD2 (5 bases). Trimming took 3 bases from V and 16 from J, leaving 23 bases between them. Per germline, CDR1 SGHRS and CDR2 YFSETQ. The CDR3 has 14 residues. The CDR3 protein is CASSSELPPGIVFF. In nucleotides, the CDR3 is TGCGCCAGCAGCTCCGAACTACCCCCGGGGATCGTTTTCTTC. Looking up the rest from reference TRBV5-1 and TRBJ2-1 gives the full variable domain: KAGVTQTPRYLIKTRGQQVTLSCSPISGHRSVSWYQQTPGQGLQFLFEYFSETQRNKGNFPGRFSGRQFSNSRSEMNVSTLELGDSALYLCASSSELPPGIVFFGPGTRLTVL.

CDR3 sequence (DNA): TGTGCCAGCAGTTCAGAGGAGGGGCCAGGCAGCTCCTACAATGAGCAGTTCTTC. This sequence encodes CASSSEEGPGSSYNEQFF. The rearrangement joins TRBV7-9 to TRBJ2-1; a possible D gene is TRBD2 (6 bases). The V end lost 6 bases, the J end lost 0 bases, and 21 bases lay between the germline ends. This CDR3 is built from 18 residues. CDR1 is SEHNR, CDR2 FQNEAQ, per germline (reference sequence).

The V and J genes are TRBV19 and TRBJ1-1; possibly TRBD1 for D (5 bases). Germline CDR1 and CDR2: LNHDA and SQIVND (reference sequence). This CDR3 contains 18 residues. Trimming stripped 4 bases from V and 5 bases from J, with 26 bases between. CDR3 amino acids: CASSTVVLSGMGVTEAFF. In DNA form, the CDR3 reads TGTGCCAGTAGTACAGTAGTATTGAGCGGGATGGGGGTGACTGAAGCTTTCTTT.

The sample holds one count of this clone. V usage is TRBV14 and J usage is TRBJ2-1, with TRBD2 identical over 15 bases. The ends lost 4 bases at V and 10 bases at J; junction bases unmatched: 8. CDR1 and CDR2 from the germline V gene are SGHDN and FVKESK. CDR3 size: 16 residues. The CDR3 reads CASSPLGLAGGIEQFF. The CDR3 bases are TGTGCCAGCAGCCCCCTCGGACTAGCGGGAGGGATAGAGCAGTTCTTC.

V usage is TRBV7-2 and J usage is TRBJ2-1; 7 nucleotides match TRBD2. Losses at the gene ends were 0 bases for V and 12 bases for J; bases not matched to a gene: 8. Germline CDR1 and CDR2: SGHTA and FQGNSA. The CDR3 spans 14 residues. CDR3 DNA: TGTGCCAGCAGCTTAGCGCTAGCGGTTGCCTGGCAGTTCTTC. Translated, it gives CASSLALAVAWQFF.

This rearrangement joins TRBV29-1 to TRBJ1-4, with 9 bases identical to TRBD1. This CDR3 is built from 13 residues. Germline loops: CDR1 SQVTM, CDR2 ANQGSEA. With 5 bases clipped from V and 5 bases from J, the junction kept 3 bases outside the gene matches. As DNA, the CDR3 is TGCAGCGTTCAGACAGGGGGGAATGAAAAACTGTTTTTT. Encoded protein: CSVQTGGNEKLFF.

CDR3 DNA sequence: TGTGCCAGTAGTATAGATCGGGGACCCCCTCCGACCCAGTACTTC. Protein product: CASSIDRGPPPTQYF. V gene TRBV19 combines with J gene TRBJ2-5; the D call may be TRBD1 or TRBD2 (5 bases each). Germline assignment: CDR1 LNHDA and CDR2 SQIVND (reference sequence). This CDR3 spans 15 amino acids. Trimming shortened V by 0 bases and J by 7 bases, and 15 bases separated the two germline ends.

V and J are TRBV2 and TRBJ2-3; a possible D gene is TRBD2 (6 bases). CDR3 length equals 15 residues. Germline-derived CDR1 and CDR2 are SNHLY and FYNNEI. V lost 3 bases to trimming and J lost 2 bases, with 12 bases between them. CDR3 sequence (DNA): TGTGCCAGCAGTGATTGGGCGGGGAACACAGATACGCAGTATTTT. Its protein product is CASSDWAGNTDTQYF.

The chain links TRBV6-2 or TRBV6-3 to TRBJ2-7, with 10 bases that match TRBD2. The V and J ends lost 5 bases and 7 bases, in that order; junction bases with no gene match: 20. The CDR3 is 18 residues long. Germline-derived CDR1 and CDR2 are MNHEY and SVGEGT. The CDR3 spells CASSARLSRLAGSVEQYF. The CDR3, as DNA: TGTGCCAGCAGTGCACGACTGAGCCGACTAGCGGGTTCGGTGGAGCAGTACTTC.

The chain has TRBV3-1 (or the pseudogene TRBV3-2) and TRBJ1-2; 8 bases line up with TRBD1. The CDR3 loop spans 12 amino acids. Germline V gene data show CDR1 as LGHDT and CDR2 as YNNKEL (reference sequence). The junction had 6 bases not matched to a gene; V was cut back by 2 bases and J by 13 bases. CDR3 sequence (DNA): TGTGCCAGCAGCCAATGGCAGGGGGCGATCACCTTC. This codes for CASSQWQGAITF.

The chain carries TRBV7-6 and TRBJ2-7; 12 nucleotides agree with TRBD2. Trimming took 6 bases from V and 5 from J; bases not matched to a gene: 14. CDR1 and CDR2 (germline): SGHVS, FNYEAQ. CDR3 length: 17 residues. The CDR3 region has the DNA TGTGCCAGCAGTCTAGGGCTAGCGGGAGGGCCTACCCACGAGCAGTACTTC. Amino acids: CASSLGLAGGPTHEQYF. Using reference TRBV7-6 and TRBJ2-7 for the parts outside the CDR3, the full variable domain is GAGVSQSPRYKVTKRGQDVALRCDPISGHVSLYWYRQALGQGPEFLTYFNYEAQQDKSGLPNDRFSAERPEGSISTLTIQRTEQRDSAMYRCASSLGLAGGPTHEQYFGPGTRLTVT.

V usage is TRBV15 and J usage is TRBJ1-1; possible D gene TRBD1, 6 bases. The CDR3 totals 14 residues. Per germline, CDR1 LNHNV and CDR2 YYDKDF (reference sequence). V lost 1 base and J lost 7, with 13 bases in between. The DNA for the CDR3 is TGTGCCACCAGCAGAGGGGGGACAAACTATGAAGCTTTCTTT. Translated, it gives CATSRGGTNYEAFF.

The chain combines TRBV14 with TRBJ1-5; D is perhaps TRBD1 (5 bases). This CDR3 region has 16 residues. From germline, CDR1 is SGHDN and CDR2 FVKESK. V lost 4 bases and J lost 7, with 20 bases in between. DNA of the CDR3: TGTGCCAGCAGCCGCAATATTCCAGGGCAGAGGCAGCCCCAGCATTTT. Protein: CASSRNIPGQRQPQHF.

The chain links TRBV18 to TRBJ2-2; TRBD2 agrees at 8 bases. Germline CDR1 and CDR2: KGHSH and LQKENI. Trimming cost V 3 bases and J 0 bases; bases outside gene matches: 9. The CDR3 has 18 residues. In nucleotides, the CDR3 is TGTGCCAGCTCACCTGGCCTAGCGGGCGTGGCGAACACCGGGGAGCTGTTTTTT. It specifies CASSPGLAGVANTGELFF.

This sequence joins TRBV7-2 and TRBJ2-1, with a possible D match to TRBD1 (6 bases). The V gene lost 1 base and the J gene lost 10 bases, with 17 bases spanning the gap. The CDR3 sequence is 15 residues long. Germline CDR1 and CDR2: SGHTA and FQGNSA. CDR3 in amino acids: CASSLEGSGVREQFF. Written as DNA, the CDR3 is TGTGCCAGCAGCTTAGAGGGATCAGGGGTACGGGAGCAGTTCTTC.

This sequence joins TRBV7-9 and TRBJ2-1; 11 bases map to TRBD1. The CDR3 loop spans 15 amino acids. The V gene's germline CDR1 is SEHNR and CDR2 FQNEAQ (reference sequence). J gave up 5 bases and V 5 bases, and 5 bases lay outside the gene matches. The CDR3 loop is CASSAGTGGDNEQFF. CDR3 DNA: TGTGCCAGCAGCGCCGGGACAGGGGGGGACAATGAGCAGTTCTTC.

The rearrangement links TRBV7-9 to TRBJ1-2; 7 nucleotides align to TRBD1. Germline-derived CDR1 and CDR2 are SEHNR and FQNEAQ (reference sequence). V was clipped by 5 bases and J by 5 bases; unmatched bases: 8. The CDR3 spans 14 residues. CDR3 sequence reads: CASSTAGTVYGYTF. In DNA, the CDR3 is TGTGCCAGCAGCACGGCAGGGACAGTGTATGGCTACACCTTC.

This clone was picked up a small number of times. The V call is TRBV2, the J call TRBJ2-2; D assignment may be TRBD1 or TRBD2 (5 bases each). Germline loops: CDR1 SNHLY, CDR2 FYNNEI. V dropped 6 bases and J dropped 5 bases, with 16 bases sitting between them. The CDR3 is made up of 15 amino acids. CDR3 sequence reads: CASRRGREWTGELFF. In DNA, the CDR3 is TGTGCCAGCAGAAGGGGAAGGGAGTGGACCGGGGAGCTGTTTTTT. The whole variable domain, filled in from reference TRBV2 and TRBJ2-2, reads EPEVTQTPSHQVTQMGQEVILRCVPISNHLYFYWYRQILGQKVEFLVSFYNNEISEKSEIFDDQFSVERPDGSNFTLKIRSTKLEDSAMYFCASRRGREWTGELFFGEGSRLTVL.

As regards this clone: The sample contains more than one DNA sequence encoding this CDR3. This chain connects TRBV5-1 to TRBJ1-1; D not certain. Trimming stripped 0 bases from V and 5 bases from J, with 8 bases between. Germline CDR1 reads SGHRS; CDR2 reads YFSETQ. This CDR3 region has 13 residues. The CDR3 coding sequence is TGCGCCAGCAGCTTGGGGGGTAGTACTGAAGCTTTCTTT. Residues: CASSLGGSTEAFF. The whole variable domain, filled in from reference TRBV5-1 and TRBJ1-1, reads KAGVTQTPRYLIKTRGQQVTLSCSPISGHRSVSWYQQTPGQGLQFLFEYFSETQRNKGNFPGRFSGRQFSNSRSEMNVSTLELGDSALYLCASSLGGSTEAFFGQGTRLTVV.

The chain joins TRBV5-1 to TRBJ2-1; 9 positions agree with TRBD2. Germline V CDR1 and CDR2: SGHRS, YFSETQ. The ends lost 4 bases at V and 7 bases at J; junction bases unmatched: 9. The CDR3 length is 15 residues. The CDR3 region has the DNA TGCGCCAGCAGCGCGGGACTAGCTACCCATAATGAGCAGTTCTTC. It is translated as CASSAGLATHNEQFF.

The CDR3 DNA reads as TGCGCCAGCAGCACCGGGAACAGGGGTTCGGCAGATACGCAGTATTTT. This encodes CASSTGNRGSADTQYF. The chain employs TRBV5-1 and TRBJ2-3; the match to TRBD1 covers 7 bases. This CDR3 has 16 amino acids. The J segment lost 4 bases and the V segment lost 4 bases, leaving 12 bases of the junction unmatched. The germline CDR1 and CDR2 sequences are SGHRS and YFSETQ.

This clone was seen at least ten times. The chain uses TRBV7-6 and TRBJ2-2; 7 nucleotides line up with TRBD2. The CDR3 sequence is 15 residues long. The V gene's germline CDR1 is SGHVS and CDR2 FNYEAQ. V was clipped by 0 bases and J by 7 bases; unmatched bases: 5. CDR3 in DNA: TGTGCCAGCAGCTTAGCGGGAGGGCCTATCGGGGAGCTGTTTTTT. It encodes CASSLAGGPIGELFF. The variable domain in full, with the rest retrieved from reference TRBV7-6 and TRBJ2-2, is GAGVSQSPRYKVTKRGQDVALRCDPISGHVSLYWYRQALGQGPEFLTYFNYEAQQDKSGLPNDRFSAERPEGSISTLTIQRTEQRDSAMYRCASSLAGGPIGELFFGEGSRLTVL.